This T cell receptor (beta chain) was sequenced in a study of T cell clonality in common variable immunodeficiency (dated by TCRdb to 2014 to 2015). The paper as a whole reports these results and caveats: Even though DNA input was equal, the average per sample came to about 81,820 unique sequences for controls compared with around 33,000 for CVID samples. CVID TCRbeta sequences were reported to have fewer deletions and N-nucleotide insertions and to lack highly modified clones with 13 or more V deletions. Fewer TCRbeta clones were shared among CVID subjects than among healthy controls (p < 0.0001). Differences among patients in the CVID cohort limited the correlations between repertoire features and clinical complications. According to the authors, finding the cause of the higher clonality in CVID would require sequencing the repertoires of T cell subpopulations. Compared with healthy controls, CVID subjects showed increased TCRbeta clonality (t-test p = 0.018), a feature most characteristic of about a third of subjects.

The germline V gene encodes CDR1 SGHTA and CDR2 FQGNSA. The CDR3 holds 15 amino acids from the cysteine to the phenylalanine. The DNA covers only part of the CDR3, 36 bases in frame from base 1. CVID samples and control samples contributed equivalent amounts of genomic DNA as sequencing input. For every sample, a 60 bp segment covering the rearranged TCRbeta CDR3 region was amplified and then sequenced. The immunoSEQ assay, a bias-corrected multiplex PCR with high-throughput sequencing, was employed for TCRbeta amplification. The study's own analysis went as follows. Every unique nucleotide sequence counted as a clone and was annotated with V, D and J genes, copy number and frequency. Sequences were labeled productive if in frame, and non-productive if out of frame or containing stop codons. As previously described, clonality was calculated on the basis of Shannon's entropy. Mean CDR3 Kyte-Doolittle hydropathy was derived from the predicted amino acid sequences of productive clones. The R hclust function was used to hierarchically cluster scaled V gene usage with Manhattan distance and complete linkage. Clone sharing by CDR3 amino acid sequence was assessed by resampling 12 repertoires per group over 100 rounds. The repertoires were screened for 70 published EBV-specific TCRbeta sequences and 200 to 250 published CMV-specific TCRbeta sequences. Analysis left out a couple of CVID samples that produced under 10,000 sequences, so 42 CVID repertoires remained. TCRdb took this table from immuneACCESS and kept in-frame rearrangements with V and J called. Such tables lack part of the clones; where checked against another copy, unresolved V genes explain under half of the gap, and the rest is unexplained. V and J calls and clone size come straight from that table; D and trimming were deduced from the DNA. This sample contains about 42,000 clones, none of which is a singleton. The top ten hold under 1.5% of the sample.

In its sample, this clone was seen many times. Its antigen has not been determined. Read data end 3 residues before the CDR3 end; the end is taken from the germline J gene. Most CVID patients and most healthy controls were of Caucasian heritage. Heparinized peripheral whole blood samples of about 4.5 to 8.5 ml were obtained from each donor. Genomic DNA from adults with common variable immune deficiency (CVID) and from healthy adult controls was used for sequencing of TCRbeta CDR3 repertoires. The control group comprised some 22 healthy adult volunteers, about twelve female and approximately ten male, aged about 23 to 75 years with a mean age of around 37. To isolate peripheral blood mononuclear cells, diluted blood was subjected to density centrifugation over Hypaque 1077 or Ficoll-Paque. Genomic DNA was extracted from unsorted mononuclear cells by Qiagen column purification or by a centrifugation-based method.

The rearranged chain carries TRBV7-2 and TRBJ2-3; TRBD2 aligns with 12 central bases. Sequenced input: peripheral blood mononuclear cells. The receptor was derived from a person between 18 and 70 years old in good health. CDR3 region: CASSLAGGDTGSQYF. The part of the CDR3 DNA that was read is TGTGCCAGCAGTCTAGCGGGAGGGGACACGGGGTCG.